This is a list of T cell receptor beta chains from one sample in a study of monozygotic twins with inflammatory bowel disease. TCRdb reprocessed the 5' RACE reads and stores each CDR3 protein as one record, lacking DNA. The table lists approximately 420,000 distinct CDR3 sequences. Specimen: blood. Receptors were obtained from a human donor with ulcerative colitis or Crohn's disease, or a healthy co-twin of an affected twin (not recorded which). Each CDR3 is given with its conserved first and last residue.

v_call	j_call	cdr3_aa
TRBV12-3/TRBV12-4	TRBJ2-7	CASSLVSGPNYEQYF
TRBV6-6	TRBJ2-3	CASNNEGGTDTQYF
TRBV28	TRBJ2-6	CASSLAILSGANVLTF
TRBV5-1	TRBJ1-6	CASSVELRDRGGSPLHF
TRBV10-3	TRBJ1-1	CAISPWELGTEAFF
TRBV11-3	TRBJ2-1	CASSLEQATYNEQFF
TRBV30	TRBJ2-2	CAWKTGPRLTGELFF
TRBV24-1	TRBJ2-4	CATSDWGVGGGNIQYF
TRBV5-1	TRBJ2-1	CASSRGSDNEQFF
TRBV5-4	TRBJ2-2	CASSLVFSGKGGELFF
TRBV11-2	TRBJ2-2	CASSLRVESGGIAGELFF
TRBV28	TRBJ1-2	CASSSHYGYTF
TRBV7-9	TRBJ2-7	CASSLTGQTYEQYF
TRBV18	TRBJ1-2	CASSPLSAQFEGRGYTF